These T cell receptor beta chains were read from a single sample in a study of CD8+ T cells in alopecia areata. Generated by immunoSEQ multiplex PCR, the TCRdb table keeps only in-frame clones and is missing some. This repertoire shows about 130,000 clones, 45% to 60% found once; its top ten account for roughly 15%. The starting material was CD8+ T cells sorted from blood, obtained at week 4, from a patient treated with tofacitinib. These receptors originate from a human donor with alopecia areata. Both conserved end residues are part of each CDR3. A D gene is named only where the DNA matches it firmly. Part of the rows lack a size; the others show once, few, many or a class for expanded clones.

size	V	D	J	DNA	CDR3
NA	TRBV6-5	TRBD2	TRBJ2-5	TGTGCCAGCAGTTACCCCCGCGGGGGGCAAGAGACCCAGTACTTC	CASSYPRGGQETQYF
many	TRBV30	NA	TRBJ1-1	TGTGCCTGGAACGGAGGGACCACTGAAGCTTTCTTT	CAWNGGTTEAFF
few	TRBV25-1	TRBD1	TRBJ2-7	TGTGCCAGCGAGACAGGGGGCTCCTACGAGCAGTACTTC	CASETGGSYEQYF
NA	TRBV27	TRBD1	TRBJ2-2	TGTGCCAGCAGTTTGACAGGGAATCCCGGGGAGCTGTTTTTT	CASSLTGNPGELFF
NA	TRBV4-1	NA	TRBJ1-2	TGCGCCAGCAGCCCAACGAAGAGAATCAACTATGGCTACACCTTC	CASSPTKRINYGYTF
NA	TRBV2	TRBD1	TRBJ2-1	TGTGCCAGCAGTGAAGGGCAGGGGGTTAGGAATGAGCAGTTCTTC	CASSEGQGVRNEQFF
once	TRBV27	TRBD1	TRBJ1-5	TGTGCCAGCAGCTCCGGGACAGGGGTTAATCAGCCCCAGCATTTT	CASSSGTGVNQPQHF
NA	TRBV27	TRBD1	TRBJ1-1	TGTGCCAGCAGTCTCGGACAGGGCGCTGAAGCTTTCTTT	CASSLGQGAEAFF
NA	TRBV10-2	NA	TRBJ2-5	TGCGCCAGCAGTGAGGATATCCAAGAGACCCAGTACTTC	CASSEDIQETQYF
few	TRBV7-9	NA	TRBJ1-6	TGTGCCAGCAGCTTAGAACAAGGGAGTAATTCACCCCTCCACTTT	CASSLEQGSNSPLHF
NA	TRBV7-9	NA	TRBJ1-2	TGTGCCAGCGGACTTTGGGGCGAGGGCTATGGCTACACCTTC	CASGLWGEGYGYTF
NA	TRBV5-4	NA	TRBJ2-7	NA	CASSFGPGAEQYF
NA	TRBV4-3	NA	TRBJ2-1	TGCGCCAGCAGCCAAGAAGGGGGGAGTTACAATGAGCAGTTCTTC	CASSQEGGSYNEQFF
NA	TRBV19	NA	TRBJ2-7	TGTGCCAGTAGTATCCGGCCAGGGGTCTACGAGCAGTACTTC	CASSIRPGVYEQYF
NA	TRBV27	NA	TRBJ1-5	TGTGCCAGCAGTTTAAGGTCCCCTAATCAGCCCCAGCATTTT	CASSLRSPNQPQHF
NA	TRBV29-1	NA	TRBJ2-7	TGCAGCGTTGAACTGGCGGGGAACGAGCAGTACTTC	CSVELAGNEQYF
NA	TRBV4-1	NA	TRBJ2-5	TGCGCCAGCAGTCAGGACCAAGAAGAGACCCAGTACTTC	CASSQDQEETQYF
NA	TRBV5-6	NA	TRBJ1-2	TGTGCCAGCAGCTTGGGATTGGGAGGCTACACCTTC	CASSLGLGGYTF
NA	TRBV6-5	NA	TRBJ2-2	TGTGCCAGCAGTCAGGGACCCTACGGAGGGGAGCTGTTTTTT	CASSQGPYGGELFF
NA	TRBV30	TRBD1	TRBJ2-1	TGTGCCTGGAGGCGGGGGACAGGGGGTTTGGATGAGCAGTTCTTC	CAWRRGTGGLDEQFF
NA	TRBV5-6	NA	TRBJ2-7	TGTGCCAGCAGCTTTGAGCAGTCCTACGAGCAGTACTTC	CASSFEQSYEQYF
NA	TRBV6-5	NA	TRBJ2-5	TGTGCCAGTCTTGGCGAGGGGGAGACCCAGTACTTC	CASLGEGETQYF
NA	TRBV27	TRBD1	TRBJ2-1	TGTGCCAGCAGTCCACTTCCCGGGACAGATAGCTCCTACAATGAGCAGTTCTTC	CASSPLPGTDSSYNEQFF
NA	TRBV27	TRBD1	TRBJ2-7	TGTGCCAGCAGTTTAGGACAGGGGTCCTACGAGCAGTACTTC	CASSLGQGSYEQYF
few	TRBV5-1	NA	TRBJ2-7	TGCGCCAGCAGCTTCGACAGGAGCTCCTACGAGCAGTACTTC	CASSFDRSSYEQYF
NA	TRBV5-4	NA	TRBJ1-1	TGTGCCAGCAGAGAGAGACAGGACCTGAACACTGAAGCTTTCTTT	CASRERQDLNTEAFF
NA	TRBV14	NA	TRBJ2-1	TGTGCCAGCAGCCCTCTGCGGGGCTCCTACAATGAGCAGTTCTTC	CASSPLRGSYNEQFF
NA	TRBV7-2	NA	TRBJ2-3	TGTGCCAGCAGCTTATGGCCGGATGCAGATACGCAGTATTTT	CASSLWPDADTQYF
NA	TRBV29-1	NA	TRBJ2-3	TGCAGCGCCGACCGGGCCCCAGAGGGCACAGATACGCAGTATTTT	CSADRAPEGTDTQYF
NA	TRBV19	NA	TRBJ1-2	TGTGCCAGTAGTATAAGTTCGGGGGGCCCCCTCTATGGCTACACCTTC	CASSISSGGPLYGYTF
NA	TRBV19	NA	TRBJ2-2	TGTGCCAGTAGAGGTCAGGCGTCCGGGGAGCTGTTTTTT	CASRGQASGELFF
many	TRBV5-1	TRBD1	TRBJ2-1	TGCGCCAGCGGAGACAGGGTTATCGGGGCGTGGTTCTTC	CASGDRVIGAWFF
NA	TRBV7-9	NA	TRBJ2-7	TGTGCCAGCAGCCTACCGGGCGGCTCCTACGAGCAGTACTTC	CASSLPGGSYEQYF
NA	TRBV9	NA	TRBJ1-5	TGTGCCAGCAGCGTAGGAAGTAGCAATCAGCCCCAGCATTTT	CASSVGSSNQPQHF
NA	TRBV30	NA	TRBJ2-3	TGTGCCCTAGGGGGGGGATCGGCAGATACGCAGTATTTT	CALGGGSADTQYF
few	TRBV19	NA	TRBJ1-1	TGTGCCAGTAGTATAGATGGGGAGACTGAAGCTTTCTTT	CASSIDGETEAFF
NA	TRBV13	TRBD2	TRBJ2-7	TGTGCCAGCAGCAGCGGGGGTCTCTACGAGCAGTACTTC	CASSSGGLYEQYF
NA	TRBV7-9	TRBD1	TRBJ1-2	TGTGCCAGCAGCCTCTGGACAGGTTGGGGAGGCTACACCTTC	CASSLWTGWGGYTF
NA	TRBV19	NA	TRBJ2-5	TGTGCCAGTAGTCAGGGGTGGGGAACTCCAGGGACCCAGTACTTC	CASSQGWGTPGTQYF
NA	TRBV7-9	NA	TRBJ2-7	TGTGCCAGCAGTGCCGGGTCCTACGAGCAGTACTTC	CASSAGSYEQYF
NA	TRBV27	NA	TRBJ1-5	TGTGCCAGCAGCCTACAGGGTTATTTACAGCCCCAGCATTTT	CASSLQGYLQPQHF
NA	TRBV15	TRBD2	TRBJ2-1	TGTGCCACCAGCAGAAGACTAGCGGGGGGCTACAATGAGCAGTTCTTC	CATSRRLAGGYNEQFF
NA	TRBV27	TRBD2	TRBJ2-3	TGTGCCAGCTCCATAGCGGGGGGCACAGATACGCAGTATTTT	CASSIAGGTDTQYF
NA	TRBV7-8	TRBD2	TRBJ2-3	TGTGCCAGCAGCTTAGTAACGGGGGGGCCGACAGATACGCAGTATTTT	CASSLVTGGPTDTQYF
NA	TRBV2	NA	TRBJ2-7	TGTGCCAGCAGTGGCGACTTCTCCTACGAGCAGTACTTC	CASSGDFSYEQYF
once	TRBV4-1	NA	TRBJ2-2	TGCGCCAGCAGCCAACTGGGGAACACCGGGGAGCTGTTTTTT	CASSQLGNTGELFF
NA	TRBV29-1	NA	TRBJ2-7	TGCAGCGCTATCGGCGGGGACCCCTACGAGCAGTACTTC	CSAIGGDPYEQYF
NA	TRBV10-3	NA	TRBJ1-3	TGTGCCATCAGTGAAGGACAGGGAAACACCATATATTTT	CAISEGQGNTIYF
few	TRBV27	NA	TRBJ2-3	TGTGCCAGCAGTTCACTCGGACTTCAAGATACGCAGTATTTT	CASSSLGLQDTQYF
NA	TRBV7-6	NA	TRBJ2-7	TGTGCCAGCAGACCCAGACAGTTCTCCTACGAGCAGTACTTC	CASRPRQFSYEQYF
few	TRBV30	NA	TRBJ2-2	TGTGCCTGTAATAGGAAGGGGAGCACCGGGGAGCTGTTTTTT	CACNRKGSTGELFF